What follows describes a single T cell receptor (beta chain). Trimming at V came to 6 bases and at J to 2 bases, leaving 2 bases not matched to a gene. This CDR3 comprises 13 residues. Germline V gene sequence: CDR1 SGHAT, CDR2 FQDESV (reference sequence). Each and every patient relapsed after autologous stem cell transplantation, and patients got differing brentuximab vedotin exposure. The table came from immunoSEQ multiplex PCR; TCRdb's copy has only in-frame clones and leaves some out. There are fewer than 30,000 clones in the sample; approximately 82% occur only once, and 20% to 25% lies in the top ten. This sample was taken from a study of PD-1 blockade in classical Hodgkin lymphoma. Whole-study context: With a 2-week interval, patients received intravenous nivolumab at 3 mg/kg.

The source material was peripheral blood mononuclear cells (PBMCs), sampled before the second cycle of nivolumab. The source of this sequence is a human donor with classical Hodgkin lymphoma. V is TRBV11-1 and J is TRBJ2-7; 9 positions agree with TRBD1. CDR3: CASSWDRAYEQYF. The CDR3 region has the DNA TGTGCCAGCAGTTGGGACAGGGCCTACGAGCAGTACTTC.